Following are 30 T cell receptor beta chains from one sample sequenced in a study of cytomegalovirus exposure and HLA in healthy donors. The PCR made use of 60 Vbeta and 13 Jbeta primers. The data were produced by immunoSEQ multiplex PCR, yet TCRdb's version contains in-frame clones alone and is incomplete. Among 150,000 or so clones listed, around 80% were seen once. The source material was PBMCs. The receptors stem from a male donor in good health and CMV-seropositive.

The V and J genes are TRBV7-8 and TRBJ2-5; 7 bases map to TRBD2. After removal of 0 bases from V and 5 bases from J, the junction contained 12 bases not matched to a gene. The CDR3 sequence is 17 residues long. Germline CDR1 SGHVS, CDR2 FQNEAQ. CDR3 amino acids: CASSLAEWEGRQETQYF. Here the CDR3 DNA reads TGTGCCAGCAGCTTAGCAGAATGGGAGGGCCGTCAGGAGACCCAGTACTTC.

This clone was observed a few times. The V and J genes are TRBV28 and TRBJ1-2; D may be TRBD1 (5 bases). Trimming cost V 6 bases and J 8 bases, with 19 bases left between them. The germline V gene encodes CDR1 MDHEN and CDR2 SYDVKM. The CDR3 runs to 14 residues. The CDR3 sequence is CASSRPRGTRGYTF. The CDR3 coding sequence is TGTGCCAGCAGCCGCCCACGGGGGACGCGGGGCTACACCTTC.

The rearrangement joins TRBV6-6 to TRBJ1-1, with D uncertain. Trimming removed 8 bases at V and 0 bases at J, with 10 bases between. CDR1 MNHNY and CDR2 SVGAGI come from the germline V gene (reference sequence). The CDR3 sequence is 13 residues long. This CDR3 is CASLEGVNTEAFF. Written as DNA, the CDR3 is TGTGCCAGCTTAGAGGGCGTGAACACTGAAGCTTTCTTT.

The CDR3 loop is CSVEDRGAYTDTQYF. CDR3 bases: TGCAGCGTTGAAGATCGGGGGGCCTACACAGATACGCAGTATTTT. The J gene is TRBJ2-3, the V gene TRBV29-1; TRBD2 is a possible D gene (7 bases). This CDR3 comprises 15 residues. V lost 0 bases, J lost 2 bases, and 12 bases lay in between. Germline-derived CDR1 and CDR2 are SQVTM and ANQGSEA.

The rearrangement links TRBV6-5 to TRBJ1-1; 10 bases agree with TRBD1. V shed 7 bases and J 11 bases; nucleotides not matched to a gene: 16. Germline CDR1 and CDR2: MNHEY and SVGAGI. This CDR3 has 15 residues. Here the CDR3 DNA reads TGTGCCAGCAAAGACCCCGACAGGGGGCTTCGGGAGGCTTTCTTT. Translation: CASKDPDRGLREAFF.

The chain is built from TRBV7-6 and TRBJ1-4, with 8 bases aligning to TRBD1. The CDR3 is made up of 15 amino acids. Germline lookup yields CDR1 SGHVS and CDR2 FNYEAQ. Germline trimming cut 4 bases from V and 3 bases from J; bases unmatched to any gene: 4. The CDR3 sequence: CASSSRTGSNEKLFF. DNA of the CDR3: TGTGCCAGCAGCTCACGGACAGGGTCTAATGAAAAACTGTTTTTT.

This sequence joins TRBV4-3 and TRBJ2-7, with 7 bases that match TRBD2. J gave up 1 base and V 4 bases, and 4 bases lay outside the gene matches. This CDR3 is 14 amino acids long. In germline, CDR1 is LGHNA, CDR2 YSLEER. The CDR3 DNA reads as TGCGCCAGCAGCCGGGGGACTAATTCCTACGAGCAGTACTTC. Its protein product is CASSRGTNSYEQYF.

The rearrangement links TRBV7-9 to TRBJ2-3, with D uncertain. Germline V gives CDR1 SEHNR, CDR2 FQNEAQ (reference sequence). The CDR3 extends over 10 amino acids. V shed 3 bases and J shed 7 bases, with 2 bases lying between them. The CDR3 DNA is TGTGCCAGCAGCTTCAATACGCAGTATTTT. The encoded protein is CASSFNTQYF. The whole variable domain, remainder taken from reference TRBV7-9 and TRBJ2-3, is DTGVSQNPRHKITKRGQNVTFRCDPISEHNRLYWYRQTLGQGPEFLTYFQNEAQLEKSRLLSDRFSAERPKGSFSTLEIQRTEQGDSAMYLCASSFNTQYFGPGTRLTVL.

The CDR3, as DNA: TGTGCCAGCAGCTCAACAGGGGGAACTAATGAAAAACTGTTTTTT. The encoded protein is CASSSTGGTNEKLFF. The V call is TRBV11-2, the J call TRBJ1-4; TRBD1 matches at 8 bases. Germline V gives CDR1 SGHAT, CDR2 FQNNGV. Trimming at V came to 4 bases and at J to 1 base, leaving 2 bases not matched to a gene. The CDR3 contains 15 residues. Variable domain in full (rest from reference TRBV11-2 and TRBJ1-4): EAGVAQSPRYKIIEKRQSVAFWCNPISGHATLYWYQQILGQGPKLLIQFQNNGVVDDSQLPKDRFSAERLKGVDSTLKIQPAKLEDSAVYLCASSSTGGTNEKLFFGSGTQLSVL.

CDR3 DNA sequence: TGTGCCAGCTCCCGAGGGACAGGGGACCTGTCCTACAATGAGCAGTTCTTC. This gives the protein CASSRGTGDLSYNEQFF. V is TRBV18 and J is TRBJ2-1, with TRBD1 identical over 10 bases. The ends lost 6 bases at V and 1 base at J; junction bases unmatched: 9. Germline values: CDR1 KGHSH, CDR2 LQKENI. This CDR3 is 17 amino acids long. Based on the CDR3 plus reference TRBV18 and TRBJ2-1, the full variable domain is NAGVMQNPRHLVRRRGQEARLRCSPMKGHSHVYWYRQLPEEGLKFMVYLQKENIIDESGMPKERFSAEFPKEGPSILRIQQVVRGDSAAYFCASSRGTGDLSYNEQFFGPGTRLTVL.

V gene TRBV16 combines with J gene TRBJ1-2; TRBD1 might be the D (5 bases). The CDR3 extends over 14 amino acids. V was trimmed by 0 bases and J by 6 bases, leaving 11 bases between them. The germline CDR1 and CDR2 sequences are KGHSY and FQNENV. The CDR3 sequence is CASSQSGGTNGYTF. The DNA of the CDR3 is TGTGCCAGCAGCCAATCTGGGGGGACGAATGGCTACACCTTC. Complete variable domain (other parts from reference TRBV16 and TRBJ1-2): GEEVAQTPKHLVRGEGQKAKLYCAPIKGHSYVFWYQQVLKNEFKFLISFQNENVFDETGMPKERFSAKCLPNSPCSLEIQATKLEDSAVYFCASSQSGGTNGYTFGSGTRLTVV.

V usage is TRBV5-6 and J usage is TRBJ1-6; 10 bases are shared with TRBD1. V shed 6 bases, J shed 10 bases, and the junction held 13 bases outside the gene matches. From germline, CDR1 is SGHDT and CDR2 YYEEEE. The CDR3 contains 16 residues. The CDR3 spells CASTLETGGGRSPLHF. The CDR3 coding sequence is TGTGCCAGCACGTTGGAGACAGGGGGCGGCCGCTCACCCCTCCACTTT.

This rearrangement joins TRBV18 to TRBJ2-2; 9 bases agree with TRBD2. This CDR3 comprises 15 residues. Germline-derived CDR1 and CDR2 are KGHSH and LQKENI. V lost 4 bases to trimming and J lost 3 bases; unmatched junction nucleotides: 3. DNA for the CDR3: TGTGCCAGCTCACAAGTAGCGGGGGACACCGGGGAGCTGTTTTTT. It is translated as CASSQVAGDTGELFF.

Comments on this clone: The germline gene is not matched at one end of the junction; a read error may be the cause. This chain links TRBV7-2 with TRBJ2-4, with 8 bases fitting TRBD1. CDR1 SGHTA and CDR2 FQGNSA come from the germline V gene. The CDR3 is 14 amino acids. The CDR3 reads CASSRGTGGNSQYF. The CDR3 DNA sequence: TGTGCCAGCAGCCGGGGGACAGGAGGAAACAGTCAGTACTTC.

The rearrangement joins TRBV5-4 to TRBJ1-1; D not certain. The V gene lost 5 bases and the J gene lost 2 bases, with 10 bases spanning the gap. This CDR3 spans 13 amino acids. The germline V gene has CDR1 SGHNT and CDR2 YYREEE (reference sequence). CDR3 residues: CASRREVNTEAFF. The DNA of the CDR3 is TGTGCCAGCAGGAGAGAGGTTAACACTGAAGCTTTCTTT. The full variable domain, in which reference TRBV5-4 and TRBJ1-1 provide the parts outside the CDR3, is ETGVTQSPTHLIKTRGQQVTLRCSSQSGHNTVSWYQQALGQGPQFIFQYYREEENGRGNFPPRFSGLQFPNYSSELNVNALELDDSALYLCASRREVNTEAFFGQGTRLTVV.

Here the CDR3 reads CASSLGAGNTDTQYF. The CDR3, as DNA: TGCGCCAGCAGCTTGGGGGCAGGGAACACAGATACGCAGTATTTT. The V gene is TRBV5-1, the J gene TRBJ2-3; a weak D match, TRBD1 (5 bases). Germline V gene sequence: CDR1 SGHRS, CDR2 YFSETQ. V dropped 0 bases and J dropped 2 bases, with 10 bases sitting between them. CDR3 length equals 15 residues.

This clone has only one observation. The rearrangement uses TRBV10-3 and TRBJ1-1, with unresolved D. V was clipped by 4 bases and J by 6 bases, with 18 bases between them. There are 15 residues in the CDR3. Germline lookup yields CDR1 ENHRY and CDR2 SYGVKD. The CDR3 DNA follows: TGTGCCATCAGTGGTACCGGGGTACCCGGCTCTGAAGCTTTCTTT. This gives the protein CAISGTGVPGSEAFF.

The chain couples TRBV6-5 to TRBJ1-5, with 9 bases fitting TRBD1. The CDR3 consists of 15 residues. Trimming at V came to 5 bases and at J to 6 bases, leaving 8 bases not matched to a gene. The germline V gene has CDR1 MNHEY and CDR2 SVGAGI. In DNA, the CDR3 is TGTGCCAGCAGTCCGGGACAGGGAAGAGGTCAGCCCCAGCATTTT. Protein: CASSPGQGRGQPQHF.

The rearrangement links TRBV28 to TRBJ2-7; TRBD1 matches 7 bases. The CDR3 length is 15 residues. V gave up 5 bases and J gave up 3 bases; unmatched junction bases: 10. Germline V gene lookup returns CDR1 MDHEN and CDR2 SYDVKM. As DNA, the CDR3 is TGTGCCAGCAGTCTACTGGGGACAGTACTCTACGAGCAGTACTTC. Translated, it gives CASSLLGTVLYEQYF.

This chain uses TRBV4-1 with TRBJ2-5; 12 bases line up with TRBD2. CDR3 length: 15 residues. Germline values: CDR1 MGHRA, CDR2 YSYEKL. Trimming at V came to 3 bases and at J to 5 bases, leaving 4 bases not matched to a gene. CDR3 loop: CASSHPGTSGETQYF. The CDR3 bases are TGCGCCAGCAGCCACCCCGGGACTAGCGGGGAGACCCAGTACTTC.

CDR3 nucleotide sequence: TGTGCCACCAGCAGAACCGGGACAGGAACCTACACCTTC. It translates to CATSRTGTGTYTF. This rearrangement joins TRBV15 to TRBJ1-2; 8 bases map to TRBD1. In germline, CDR1 is LNHNV, CDR2 YYDKDF (reference sequence). This CDR3 region has 13 residues. V shed 2 bases, J shed 10 bases, and the junction held 6 bases outside the gene matches.

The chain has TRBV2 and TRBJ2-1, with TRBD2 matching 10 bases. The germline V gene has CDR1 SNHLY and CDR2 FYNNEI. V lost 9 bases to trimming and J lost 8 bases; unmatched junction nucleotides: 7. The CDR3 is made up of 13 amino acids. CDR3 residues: CASGLADSDEQFF. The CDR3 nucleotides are TGTGCCAGTGGACTAGCGGACTCCGATGAGCAGTTCTTC.

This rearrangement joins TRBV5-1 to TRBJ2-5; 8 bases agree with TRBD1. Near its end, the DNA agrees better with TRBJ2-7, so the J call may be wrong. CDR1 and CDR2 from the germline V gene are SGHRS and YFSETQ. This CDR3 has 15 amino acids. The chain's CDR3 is CASSTGGTASYEQYF. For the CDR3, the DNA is TGCGCCAGCTCCACAGGGGGGACAGCCTCCTACGAGCAGTACTTC.

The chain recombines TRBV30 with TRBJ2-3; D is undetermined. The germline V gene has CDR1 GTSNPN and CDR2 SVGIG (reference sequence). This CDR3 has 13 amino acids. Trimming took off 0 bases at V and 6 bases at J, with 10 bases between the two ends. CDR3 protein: CAWSVLFRDTQYF. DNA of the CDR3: TGTGCCTGGAGTGTACTTTTCCGCGATACGCAGTATTTT.

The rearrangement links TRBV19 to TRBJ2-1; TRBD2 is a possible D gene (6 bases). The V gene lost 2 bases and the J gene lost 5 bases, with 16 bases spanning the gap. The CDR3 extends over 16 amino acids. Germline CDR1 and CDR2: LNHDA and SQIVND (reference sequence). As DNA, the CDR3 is TGTGCCAGTAGTATAAGGGGAGGAGTTTCCCACAATGAGCAGTTCTTC. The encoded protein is CASSIRGGVSHNEQFF. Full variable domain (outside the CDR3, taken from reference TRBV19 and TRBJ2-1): DGGITQSPKYLFRKEGQNVTLSCEQNLNHDAMYWYRQDPGQGLRLIYYSQIVNDFQKGDIAEGYSVSREKKESFPLTVTSAQKNPTAFYLCASSIRGGVSHNEQFFGPGTRLTVL.

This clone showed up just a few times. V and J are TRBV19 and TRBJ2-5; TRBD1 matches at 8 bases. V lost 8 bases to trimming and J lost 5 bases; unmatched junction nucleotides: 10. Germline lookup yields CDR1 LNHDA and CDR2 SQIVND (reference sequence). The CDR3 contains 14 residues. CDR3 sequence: CASGGQAGGETQYF. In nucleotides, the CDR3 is TGTGCCAGTGGGGGACAGGCCGGAGGGGAGACCCAGTACTTC.

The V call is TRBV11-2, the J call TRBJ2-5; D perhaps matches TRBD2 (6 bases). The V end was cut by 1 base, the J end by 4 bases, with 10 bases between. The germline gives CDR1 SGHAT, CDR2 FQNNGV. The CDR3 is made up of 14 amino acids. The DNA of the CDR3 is TGTGCCAGCAGCTTAGGACGCGGGGTAGAGACCCAGTACTTC. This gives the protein CASSLGRGVETQYF.

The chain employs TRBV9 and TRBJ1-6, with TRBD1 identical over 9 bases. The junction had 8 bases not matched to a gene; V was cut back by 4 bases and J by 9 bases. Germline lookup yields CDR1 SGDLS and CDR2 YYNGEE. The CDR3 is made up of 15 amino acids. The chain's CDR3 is CASSSTGTGSSPLHF. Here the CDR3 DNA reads TGTGCCAGCAGCTCCACCGGGACAGGGTCTTCACCCCTCCACTTT.

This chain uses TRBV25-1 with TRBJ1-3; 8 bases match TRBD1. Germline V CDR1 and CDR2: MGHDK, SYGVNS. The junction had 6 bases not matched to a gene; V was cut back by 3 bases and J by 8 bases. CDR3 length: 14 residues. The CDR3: CASSEAGGRDTIYF. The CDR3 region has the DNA TGTGCCAGCAGTGAGGCAGGGGGCCGGGACACCATATATTTT.

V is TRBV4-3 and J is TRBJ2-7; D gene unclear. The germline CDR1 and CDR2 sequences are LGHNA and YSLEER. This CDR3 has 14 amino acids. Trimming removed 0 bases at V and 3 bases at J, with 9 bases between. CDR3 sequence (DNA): TGCGCCAGCAGCCAAGATTGGGCTGGCTACGAGCAGTACTTC. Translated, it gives CASSQDWAGYEQYF.